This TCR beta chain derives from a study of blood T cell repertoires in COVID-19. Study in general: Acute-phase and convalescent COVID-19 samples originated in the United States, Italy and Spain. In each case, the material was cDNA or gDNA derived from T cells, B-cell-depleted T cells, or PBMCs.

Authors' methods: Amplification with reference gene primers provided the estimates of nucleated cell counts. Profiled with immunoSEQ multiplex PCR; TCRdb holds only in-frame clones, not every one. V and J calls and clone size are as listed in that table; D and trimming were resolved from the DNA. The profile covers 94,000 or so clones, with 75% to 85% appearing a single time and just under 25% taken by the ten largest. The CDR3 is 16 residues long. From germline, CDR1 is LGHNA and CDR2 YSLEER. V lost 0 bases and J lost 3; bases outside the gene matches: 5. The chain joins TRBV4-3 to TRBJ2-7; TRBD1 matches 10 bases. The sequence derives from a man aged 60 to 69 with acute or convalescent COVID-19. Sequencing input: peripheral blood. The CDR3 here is CASSQDRDRGGYEQYF. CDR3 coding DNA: TGCGCCAGCAGCCAAGACCGGGACAGGGGTGGCTACGAGCAGTACTTC.